What follows describes a single T cell receptor (beta chain). The data are from a study of memory CD4+ T cells and cytomegalovirus serostatus. Only in-frame clones appear in the TCRdb table, and some are missing; sequencing was by immunoSEQ multiplex PCR. Seen here are around 45,000 clones, roughly 74% observed once, and the top ten hold less than 1.5%. The sort gate was single viable CD3+CD4+CD8-CD45RO+ cells for memory CD4+ T cells. CD4+ T cells were isolated by positive magnetic selection. The CDR3 loop spans 16 amino acids. Unmatched junction bases numbered 9, after V lost 4 bases and J lost 2 bases. CDR1 LNHDA and CDR2 SQIVND come from the germline V gene (reference sequence).

The receptor was isolated from an adult in good health and CMV-seropositive. The sample was memory CD4+ T cells from blood. This chain joins TRBV19 and TRBJ1-1; 8 bases line up with TRBD1. The CDR3 protein is CASSNRDRSSNTEAFF. The DNA for the CDR3 is TGTGCCAGTAGTAACCGGGACAGGAGCTCAAACACTGAAGCTTTCTTT.